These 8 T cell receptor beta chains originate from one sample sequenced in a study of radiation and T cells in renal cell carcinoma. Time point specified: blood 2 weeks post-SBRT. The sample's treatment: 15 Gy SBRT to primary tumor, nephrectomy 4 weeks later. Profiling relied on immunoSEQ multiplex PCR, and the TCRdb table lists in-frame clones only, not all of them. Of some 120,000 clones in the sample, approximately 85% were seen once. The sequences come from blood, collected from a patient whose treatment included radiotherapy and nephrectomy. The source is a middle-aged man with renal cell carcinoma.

CDR3 nucleotide sequence: TGTGCCAGCAGGGGGACAGCAAGTAGAATTTCCTACGAGCAGTACTTC. Amino acids: CASRGTASRISYEQYF. The chain recombines TRBV27 with TRBJ2-7, with 7 bases that match TRBD1. The junction had 12 bases not matched to a gene; V was cut back by 6 bases and J by 1 base. This CDR3 has 16 amino acids. CDR1 and CDR2 from the germline V gene are MNHEY and SMNVEV (reference sequence).

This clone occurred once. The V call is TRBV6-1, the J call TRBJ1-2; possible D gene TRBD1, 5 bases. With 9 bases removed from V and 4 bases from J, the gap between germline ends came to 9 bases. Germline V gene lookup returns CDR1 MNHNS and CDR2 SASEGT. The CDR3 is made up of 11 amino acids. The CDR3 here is CASQGGYGYTF. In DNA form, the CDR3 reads TGTGCCAGTCAGGGTGGCTATGGCTACACCTTC.

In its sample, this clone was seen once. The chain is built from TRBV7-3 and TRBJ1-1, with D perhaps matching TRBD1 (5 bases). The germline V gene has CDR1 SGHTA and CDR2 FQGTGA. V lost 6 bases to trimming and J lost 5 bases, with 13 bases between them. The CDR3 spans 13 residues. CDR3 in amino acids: CASRFQGGTEAFF. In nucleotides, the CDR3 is TGTGCCAGCAGATTTCAGGGAGGAACTGAAGCTTTCTTT.

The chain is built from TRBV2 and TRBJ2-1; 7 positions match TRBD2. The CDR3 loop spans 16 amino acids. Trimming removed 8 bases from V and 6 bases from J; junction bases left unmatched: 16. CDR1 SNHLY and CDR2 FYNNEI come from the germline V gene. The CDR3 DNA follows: TGTGCCAGCGGGCGGGAGCGATCCAGAGTTTTCAATGAGCAGTTCTTC. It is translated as CASGRERSRVFNEQFF.

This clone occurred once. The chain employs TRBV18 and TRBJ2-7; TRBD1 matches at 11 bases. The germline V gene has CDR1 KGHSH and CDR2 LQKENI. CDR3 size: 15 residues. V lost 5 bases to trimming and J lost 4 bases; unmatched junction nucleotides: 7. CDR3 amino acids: CASSVTGTGGYEQYF. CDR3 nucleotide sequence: TGTGCCAGCTCAGTAACCGGGACAGGGGGGTACGAGCAGTACTTC.

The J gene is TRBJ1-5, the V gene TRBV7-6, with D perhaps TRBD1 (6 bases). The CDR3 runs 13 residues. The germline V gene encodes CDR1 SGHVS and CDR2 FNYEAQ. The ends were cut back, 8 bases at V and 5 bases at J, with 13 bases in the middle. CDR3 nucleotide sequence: TGTGCCAGCGGAGAACAGGGAGATCAGCCCCAGCATTTT. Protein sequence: CASGEQGDQPQHF.

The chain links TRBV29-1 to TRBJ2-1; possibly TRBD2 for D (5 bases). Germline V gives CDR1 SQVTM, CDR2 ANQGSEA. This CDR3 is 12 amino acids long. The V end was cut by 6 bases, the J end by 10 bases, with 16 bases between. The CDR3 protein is CSVGEGTREQFF. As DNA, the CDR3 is TGCAGCGTCGGCGAGGGAACACGGGAGCAGTTCTTC.

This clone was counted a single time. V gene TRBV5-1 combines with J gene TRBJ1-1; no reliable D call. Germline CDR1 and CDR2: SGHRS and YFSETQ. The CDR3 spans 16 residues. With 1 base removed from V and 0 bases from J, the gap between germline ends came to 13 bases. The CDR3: CASSLRSGPMNTEAFF. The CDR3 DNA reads TGCGCCAGCAGCTTGAGGTCCGGGCCGATGAACACTGAAGCTTTCTTT.